The 27 T cell receptor beta chains reported below all come from one sample, sequenced in a study of blood T cells in healthy people across ages. PCR was performed a second time for about 6 to 11 cycles using a sample-barcoded 5' primer and a J-beta primer mix. TCRdb fed the 5' RACE reads into MiXCR, producing one record per CDR3 protein. The sample has just under 750,000 distinct CDR3 sequences, about a fifth seen once. The sample comprised blood. The origin of the receptors is a man aged 65 to 85 in good health.

This chain connects TRBV20-1 to TRBJ2-5, with D possibly being TRBD1 (7 bases). V was clipped by 2 bases and J by 5 bases, with 18 bases between them. In germline, CDR1 is DFQATT, CDR2 SNEGSKA (reference sequence). The CDR3 consists of 15 residues. CDR3 nucleotides: TGCAGTGCTAGATCTCAAGGAGGGGGCATGGAGACCCAGTACTTC. Protein sequence: CSARSQGGGMETQYF.

The chain joins TRBV20-1 to TRBJ2-1; 8 positions agree with TRBD2. With 0 bases clipped from V and 4 bases from J, the junction kept 8 bases outside the gene matches. Per germline, CDR1 DFQATT and CDR2 SNEGSKA (reference sequence). This CDR3 comprises 16 residues. Written as DNA, the CDR3 is TGCAGTGCTAGAGATCTTCCGGGACTAGATTACAATGAGCAGTTCTTC. It specifies CSARDLPGLDYNEQFF.

J is TRBJ1-1 and V is TRBV6-6; no clear D gene. Trimming left V 4 bases short and J 4 bases short, with 16 bases between. This CDR3 has 15 residues. Germline V gene lookup returns CDR1 MNHNY and CDR2 SVGAGI (reference sequence). As DNA, the CDR3 is TGTGCCAGCAGTTCGCTCGACTCGGGCGGCACTGAAGCTTTCTTT. This gives the protein CASSSLDSGGTEAFF.

The CDR3 coding sequence is TGCAGTGCTCCCCTCCTCGAAAACATTCAGTACTTC. It translates to CSAPLLENIQYF. The chain couples TRBV20-1 to TRBJ2-4, with unresolved D. V was clipped by 5 bases and J by 5 bases, with 10 bases between them. The CDR3 runs 12 residues. Germline values: CDR1 DFQATT, CDR2 SNEGSKA (reference sequence).

This clonotype was seen a few times. The V and J genes are TRBV7-2 and TRBJ2-3, with TRBD2 matching 8 bases. The CDR3 has 15 residues. Germline loops: CDR1 SGHTA, CDR2 FQGNSA. Germline trimming cut 5 bases from V and 5 bases from J; bases unmatched to any gene: 9. CDR3 coding DNA: TGTGCCAGCAGCCCTAGAGGACTAGCTGGAGATACGCAGTATTTT. The encoded protein is CASSPRGLAGDTQYF.

V usage is TRBV6-5 and J usage is TRBJ1-2; D unclear. V was trimmed by 4 bases and J by 1 base, leaving 13 bases between them. The CDR3 spans 15 residues. Germline V gene data show CDR1 as MNHEY and CDR2 as SVGAGI. The CDR3 DNA follows: TGTGCCAGCAGTTCCCGCGGTAGGCGTAACTATGGCTACACCTTC. Translated, it gives CASSSRGRRNYGYTF.

The chain joins TRBV12-3 or TRBV12-4 to TRBJ1-1, with 11 bases identical to TRBD1. The CDR3 has 15 amino acids. V was pared by 7 bases and J by 5 bases, with 9 bases of the junction left unmatched. CDR3 sequence reads: CASKAAGTGGTEAFF. The CDR3 DNA reads TGTGCCAGCAAAGCAGCCGGGACAGGGGGTACTGAAGCTTTCTTT.

The J gene is TRBJ2-1, the V gene TRBV6-1; 8 nucleotides match TRBD2. V shed 4 bases and J 7 bases; nucleotides not matched to a gene: 9. The germline gives CDR1 MNHNS, CDR2 SASEGT. The CDR3 runs 15 residues. CDR3: CASSGLLAVGNEQFF. In nucleotides, the CDR3 is TGTGCCAGCAGTGGGTTACTAGCGGTCGGGAATGAGCAGTTCTTC.

The chain links TRBV24-1 to TRBJ2-7; TRBD1 aligns across 7 bases. The J call could be wrong; TRBJ2-5 is a better fit for the DNA end. The CDR3 runs to 16 residues. From germline, CDR1 is KGHDR and CDR2 SFDVKD. The CDR3 spells CATSEPGQALLETQYF. The CDR3 nucleotides read TGTGCCACCAGTGAACCAGGACAGGCCCTTTTGGAGACCCAGTACTTC.

V usage is TRBV7-9 and J usage is TRBJ2-4, with 10 bases lining up with TRBD2. The CDR3 is 13 residues long. From germline, CDR1 is SEHNR and CDR2 FQNEAQ (reference sequence). J gave up 12 bases and V 4 bases, and 6 bases lay outside the gene matches. CDR3 nucleotides: TGTGCCAGCAGCTATAGCGGGGGGCCTGCTCAGTACTTC. The encoded protein is CASSYSGGPAQYF.

The chain joins TRBV7-9 to TRBJ2-1; TRBD2 agrees at 7 bases. The J call is in doubt because the DNA end fits TRBJ2-5 better. CDR1 and CDR2 (germline): SEHNR, FQNEAQ (reference sequence). The CDR3 has 12 residues. Here the CDR3 reads CASSQSGGTQYF. The CDR3 region has the DNA TGTGCCAGCAGCCAGTCGGGAGGGACCCAGTACTTC.

This clonotype was counted many times. The CDR3 coding sequence is TGTGCCAGCACGATTTCTGGGTTCCGAGAGACCCAGTACTTC. Its translation: CASTISGFRETQYF. The genes are TRBV12-3 or TRBV12-4 and TRBJ2-5; D ambiguous. V was pared by 7 bases and J by 4 bases, with 16 bases between. CDR3 length: 14 residues.

The chain recombines TRBV6-5 with TRBJ2-5; TRBD1 matches 9 bases. Trimming at V came to 4 bases and at J to 3 bases, leaving 6 bases not matched to a gene. CDR1 MNHEY and CDR2 SVGAGI come from the germline V gene. The CDR3 has 15 residues. The CDR3 DNA is TGTGCCAGCAGTTCCCTAGGGACAGGGAAAGAGACCCAGTACTTC. This sequence encodes CASSSLGTGKETQYF.

This clonotype was counted between two and nine times. The chain combines TRBV21-1 with TRBJ2-5; the table names TRBD2, a call not compared with the DNA. TRBV21-1 is a pseudogene. The CDR3 runs to 18 residues. The CDR3 spells CASSNPGTSGDWEETQYF. DNA for the CDR3: TGTGCCAGCAGCAACCCCGGGACTAGCGGGGATTGGGAAGAGACCCAGTACTTC.

In its sample, this clonotype was seen a few times. V is TRBV5-1 and J is TRBJ2-3; 7 bases line up with TRBD2. The CDR3 length is 16 residues. Trimming removed 2 bases from V and 6 bases from J; junction bases left unmatched: 12. Germline V lookup: CDR1 SGHRS, CDR2 YFSETQ. The CDR3 loop is CASSFRLAEGSDTQYF. As DNA, the CDR3 is TGCGCCAGCAGCTTTCGACTAGCCGAGGGGTCGGATACGCAGTATTTT.

The chain joins TRBV6-2 or TRBV6-3 to TRBJ1-5, with D perhaps TRBD1 (6 bases). Germline loops: CDR1 MNHEY, CDR2 SVGEGT. Trimming cost V 8 bases and J 5 bases, with 13 bases left between them. The CDR3 has 13 amino acids. CDR3: CASLKDRYQPQHF. The CDR3 DNA reads TGTGCCAGCCTCAAGGACAGATATCAGCCCCAGCATTTT.

Only a few counts were recorded for this clonotype. The genes are TRBV5-1 and TRBJ1-4; TRBD1 is a possible D gene (6 bases). From germline, CDR1 is SGHRS and CDR2 YFSETQ. The length of the CDR3 is 14 residues. The V end was cut by 2 bases, the J end by 8 bases, with 13 bases between. The CDR3 reads CASSFDRNVEKLFF. In DNA form, the CDR3 reads TGCGCCAGCAGCTTTGACAGGAACGTGGAAAAACTGTTTTTT.

This chain links TRBV5-4 with TRBJ2-1, with D perhaps TRBD2 (6 bases). Germline V gene sequence: CDR1 SGHNT, CDR2 YYREEE (reference sequence). CDR3 length: 14 amino acids. V was cut by 4 bases and J by 6 bases, with 14 bases left in between. The CDR3 sequence: CASSTPTSSNEQFF. Here the CDR3 DNA reads TGTGCCAGCAGCACCCCGACTAGTAGCAATGAGCAGTTCTTC.

This clonotype was observed a few times. This rearrangement joins TRBV9 to TRBJ1-2; 8 bases agree with TRBD1. CDR1 and CDR2 from the germline V gene are SGDLS and YYNGEE. This CDR3 spans 15 amino acids. Trimming cost V 0 bases and J 4 bases; bases outside gene matches: 5. This CDR3 reads CASSVDAGGVYGYTF. CDR3 DNA: TGTGCCAGCAGCGTAGACGCAGGGGGCGTCTATGGCTACACCTTC.

This clonotype was recorded a few times. The CDR3 DNA follows: TGTGCCAGCAGCTTAAAGACGCAGTATTTT. It yields the protein CASSLKTQYF. The V and J genes are TRBV7-3 and TRBJ2-3; D gene uncertain. V lost 1 base to trimming and J lost 9 bases, with 2 bases between them. The CDR3 runs to 10 residues. From germline, CDR1 is SGHTA and CDR2 FQGTGA.

The chain uses TRBV5-6 and TRBJ2-1; possibly TRBD2 for D (6 bases). This CDR3 is built from 18 residues. Germline V CDR1 and CDR2: SGHDT, YYEEEE. The V end was cut by 0 bases, the J end by 5 bases, with 21 bases between. The CDR3 DNA sequence: TGTGCCAGCAGCTTGGATATCGGGACTCCCCGACCGAACAATGAGCAGTTCTTC. Residues: CASSLDIGTPRPNNEQFF.

This clonotype was seen only a few times. This chain uses TRBV19 with TRBJ1-4; D unclear. Deletions cut 2 bases from V and 0 bases from J, with 19 bases between. The CDR3 loop spans 19 amino acids. The V gene's germline CDR1 is LNHDA and CDR2 SQIVND (reference sequence). The CDR3 DNA sequence: TGTGCCAGTAGTATATTCCGGACGTTTGAGGCGACAACTAATGAAAAACTGTTTTTT. Its protein product is CASSIFRTFEATTNEKLFF.

This clonotype showed up just a few times. The chain links TRBV20-1 to TRBJ2-5; no reliable D call. The CDR3 has 12 amino acids. Germline V gene sequence: CDR1 DFQATT, CDR2 SNEGSKA (reference sequence). Trimming removed 0 bases from V and 2 bases from J, with 4 bases in between. This CDR3 reads CSAREGQETQYF. In nucleotides, the CDR3 is TGCAGTGCTAGAGAGGGACAAGAGACCCAGTACTTC.

V gene TRBV9 combines with J gene TRBJ1-4; D is unresolved. This CDR3 spans 15 amino acids. CDR1 SGDLS and CDR2 YYNGEE come from the germline V gene. V lost 0 bases, J lost 0 bases, and 6 bases lay in between. The DNA of the CDR3 is TGTGCCAGCAGCGTAGGACCCGCAACTAATGAAAAACTGTTTTTT. Translation gives CASSVGPATNEKLFF. The variable domain in full, with the rest retrieved from reference TRBV9 and TRBJ1-4, is DSGVTQTPKHLITATGQRVTLRCSPRSGDLSVYWYQQSLDQGLQFLIQYYNGEERAKGNILERFSAQQFPDLHSELNLSSLELGDSALYFCASSVGPATNEKLFFGSGTQLSVL.

The chain uses TRBV5-1 and TRBJ2-2; TRBD1 agrees at 9 bases. This CDR3 is 16 amino acids long. The V gene end was trimmed by 3 bases and the J gene end by 2 bases; junction bases not matched to a gene: 5. The germline gives CDR1 SGHRS, CDR2 YFSETQ. In DNA, the CDR3 is TGCGCCAGCAGCTCATTAACAGGGGGCAACACCGGGGAGCTGTTTTTT. Protein product: CASSSLTGGNTGELFF.

The chain employs TRBV28 and TRBJ2-3, with D hard to call. The CDR3 is made up of 14 amino acids. The V gene's germline CDR1 is MDHEN and CDR2 SYDVKM. The V end was cut by 5 bases, the J end by 6 bases, with 15 bases between. The CDR3 region has the DNA TGTGCCAGCAGTCCCCCTTTTTCCCATGATACGCAGTATTTT. Its protein is CASSPPFSHDTQYF.

CDR3 sequence (DNA): TGCGCCAGCAGCTCATCAGGGGGAATCTCCTACGAGCAGTACTTC. The encoded protein is CASSSSGGISYEQYF. The rearrangement uses TRBV5-1 and TRBJ2-7; 7 nucleotides agree with TRBD1. Germline assignment: CDR1 SGHRS and CDR2 YFSETQ. V was pared by 3 bases and J by 0 bases, with 6 bases of the junction left unmatched. This CDR3 has 15 residues.